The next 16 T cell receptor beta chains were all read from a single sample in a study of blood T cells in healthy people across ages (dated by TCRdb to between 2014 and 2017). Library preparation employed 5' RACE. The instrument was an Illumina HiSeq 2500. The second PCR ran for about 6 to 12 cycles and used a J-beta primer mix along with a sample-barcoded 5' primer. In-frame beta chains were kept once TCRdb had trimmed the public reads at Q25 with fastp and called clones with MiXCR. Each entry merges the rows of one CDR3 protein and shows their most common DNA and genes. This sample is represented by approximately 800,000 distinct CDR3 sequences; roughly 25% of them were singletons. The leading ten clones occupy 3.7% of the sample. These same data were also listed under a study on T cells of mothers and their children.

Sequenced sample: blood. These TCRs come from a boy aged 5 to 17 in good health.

CDR3 in DNA: TGTGCCAGCAGCTTACGGGGAGGGATAGCTGGAAACACCATATATTTT. This encodes CASSLRGGIAGNTIYF. The chain joins TRBV7-2 to TRBJ1-3; D not certain. Deletions cut 2 bases from V and 2 bases from J, with 13 bases between. Germline V gene data show CDR1 as SGHTA and CDR2 as FQGNSA. The CDR3 runs 16 residues.

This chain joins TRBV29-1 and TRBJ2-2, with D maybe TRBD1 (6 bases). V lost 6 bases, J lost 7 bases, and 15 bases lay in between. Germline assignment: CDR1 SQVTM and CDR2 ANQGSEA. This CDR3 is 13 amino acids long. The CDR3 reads CSVLAQGIGELFF. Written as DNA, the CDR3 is TGCAGCGTCCTAGCCCAGGGGATCGGGGAGCTGTTTTTT.

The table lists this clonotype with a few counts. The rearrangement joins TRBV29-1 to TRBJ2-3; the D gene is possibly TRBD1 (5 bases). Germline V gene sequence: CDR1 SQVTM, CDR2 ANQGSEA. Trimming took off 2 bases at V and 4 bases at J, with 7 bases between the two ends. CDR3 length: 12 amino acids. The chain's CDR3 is CSVEKGSDTQYF. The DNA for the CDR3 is TGCAGCGTTGAAAAGGGGTCAGATACGCAGTATTTT.

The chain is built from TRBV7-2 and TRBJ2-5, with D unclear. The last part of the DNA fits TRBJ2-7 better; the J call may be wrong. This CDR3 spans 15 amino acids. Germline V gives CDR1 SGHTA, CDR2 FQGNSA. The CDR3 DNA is TGTGCCAGCAGCTTATTGGGTAGGGAACACTACGAGCAGTACTTC. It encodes CASSLLGREHYEQYF.

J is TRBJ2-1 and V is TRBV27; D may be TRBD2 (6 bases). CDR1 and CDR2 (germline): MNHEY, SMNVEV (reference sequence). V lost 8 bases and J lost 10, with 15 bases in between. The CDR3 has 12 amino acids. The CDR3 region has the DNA TGTGCCAGCGGGACGGGAGAATACGAGCAGTTCTTC. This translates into CASGTGEYEQFF.

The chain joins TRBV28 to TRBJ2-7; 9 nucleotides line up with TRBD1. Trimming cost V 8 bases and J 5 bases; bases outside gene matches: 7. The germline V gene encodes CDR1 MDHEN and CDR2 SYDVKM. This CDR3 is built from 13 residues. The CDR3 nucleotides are TGTGCCAGCGAAGTCGGGACAGGGCACGAGCAGTACTTC. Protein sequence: CASEVGTGHEQYF.

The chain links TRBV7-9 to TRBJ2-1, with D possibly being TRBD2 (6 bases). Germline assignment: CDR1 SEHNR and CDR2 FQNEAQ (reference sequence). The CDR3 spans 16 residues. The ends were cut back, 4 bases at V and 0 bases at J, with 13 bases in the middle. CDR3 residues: CASSSTAGNSYNEQFF. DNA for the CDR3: TGTGCCAGCAGCTCGACAGCGGGTAACTCCTACAATGAGCAGTTCTTC.

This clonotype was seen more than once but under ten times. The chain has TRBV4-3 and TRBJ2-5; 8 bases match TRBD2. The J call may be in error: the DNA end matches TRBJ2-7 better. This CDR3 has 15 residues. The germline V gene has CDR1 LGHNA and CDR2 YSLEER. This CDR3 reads CASSLIGLANYEQYF. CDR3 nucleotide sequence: TGCGCCAGCAGCCTCATAGGACTAGCTAACTACGAGCAGTACTTC.

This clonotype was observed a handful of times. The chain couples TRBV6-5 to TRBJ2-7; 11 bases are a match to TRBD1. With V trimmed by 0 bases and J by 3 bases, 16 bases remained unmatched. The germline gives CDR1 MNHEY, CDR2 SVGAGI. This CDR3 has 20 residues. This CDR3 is CASSYSYLGGRDRGDYEQYF. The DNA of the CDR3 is TGTGCCAGCAGTTACTCCTATCTCGGTGGGCGGGACAGGGGGGACTACGAGCAGTACTTC.

The CDR3 here is CSGKKGYEQYF. In nucleotides, the CDR3 is TGCAGCGGGAAGAAGGGCTACGAGCAGTACTTC. This rearrangement joins TRBV29-1 to TRBJ2-7; no clear D. CDR3 length: 11 residues. Trimming left V 7 bases short and J 3 bases short, with 10 bases between. CDR1 SQVTM and CDR2 ANQGSEA come from the germline V gene.

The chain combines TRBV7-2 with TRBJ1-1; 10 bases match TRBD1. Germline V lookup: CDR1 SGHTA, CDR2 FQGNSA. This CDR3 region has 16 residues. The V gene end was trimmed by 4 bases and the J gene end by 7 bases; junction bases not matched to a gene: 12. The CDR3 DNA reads TGTGCCAGCAGCTCGGGACAGGGGTGGGGTTGGGGTGAAGCTTTCTTT. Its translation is CASSSGQGWGWGEAFF.

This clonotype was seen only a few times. CDR3 nucleotide sequence: TGTGCCAGCCAGGGTTTAGGGGGCCAAGAGACCCAGTACTTC. It translates to CASQGLGGQETQYF. J is TRBJ2-5 and V is TRBV28; D possibly corresponds to TRBD1 (6 bases). The CDR3 extends over 14 amino acids. V was clipped by 8 bases and J by 1 base, with 14 bases between them. Germline CDR1 is MDHEN and CDR2 is SYDVKM.

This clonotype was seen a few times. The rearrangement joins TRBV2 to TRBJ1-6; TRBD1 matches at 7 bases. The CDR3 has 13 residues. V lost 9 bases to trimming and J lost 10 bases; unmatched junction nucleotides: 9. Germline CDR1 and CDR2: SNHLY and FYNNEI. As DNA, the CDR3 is TGTGCCAGTAGAGGGGGCGGGGGCTCACCCCTCCACTTT. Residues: CASRGGGGSPLHF.

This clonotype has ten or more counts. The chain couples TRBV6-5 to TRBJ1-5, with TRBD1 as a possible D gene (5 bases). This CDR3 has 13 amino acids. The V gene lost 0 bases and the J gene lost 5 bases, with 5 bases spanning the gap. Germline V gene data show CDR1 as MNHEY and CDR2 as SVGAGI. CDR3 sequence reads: CASSYSGDQPQHF. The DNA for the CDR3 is TGTGCCAGCAGTTACTCAGGGGATCAGCCCCAGCATTTT.

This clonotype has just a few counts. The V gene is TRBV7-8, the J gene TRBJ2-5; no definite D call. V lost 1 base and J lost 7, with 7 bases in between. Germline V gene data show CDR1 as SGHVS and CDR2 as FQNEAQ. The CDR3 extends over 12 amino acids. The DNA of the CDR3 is TGTGCCAGCAGCTTAGAAGTGCTGACCCAGTACTTC. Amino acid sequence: CASSLEVLTQYF.

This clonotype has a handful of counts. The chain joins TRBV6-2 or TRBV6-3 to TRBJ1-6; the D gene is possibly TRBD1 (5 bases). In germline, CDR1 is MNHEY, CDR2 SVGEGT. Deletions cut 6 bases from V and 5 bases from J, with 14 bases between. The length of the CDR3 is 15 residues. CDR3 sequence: CASRFSGANNSPLHF. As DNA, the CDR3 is TGTGCCAGCAGATTTTCCGGGGCCAATAATTCACCCCTCCACTTT.